The 18 T cell receptor beta chains below were found in one sample sequenced in a study of blood T cells in healthy people across ages. With a J-beta primer mix and a sample-barcoded 5' primer, a second PCR ran about 7 to 12 cycles. TCRdb re-called the 5' RACE reads through MiXCR, storing one row per CDR3 protein. This sample has fewer than 950,000 distinct CDR3 sequences, with approximately 55% found just once. The sample was blood. The source is a man older than 75 in good health.

The J gene is TRBJ2-5, the V gene TRBV20-1, with TRBD2 matching 7 bases. The tail of the sequence fits TRBJ2-7 better, so the J call may be wrong. The CDR3 totals 13 residues. Germline V gene sequence: CDR1 DFQATT, CDR2 SNEGSKA (reference sequence). The DNA of the CDR3 is TGCAGTGCTAGGGGCGGGAGTCCCTACGAGCAGTACTTC. As protein: CSARGGSPYEQYF.

The chain carries TRBV10-3 and TRBJ2-5; 10 nucleotides line up with TRBD2. After removal of 3 bases from V and 1 base from J, the junction contained 5 bases not matched to a gene. Germline V gives CDR1 ENHRY, CDR2 SYGVKD. The CDR3 extends over 16 amino acids. The CDR3 DNA sequence: TGTGCCATCAGTGATCGTCGACTAGCGGGCCAAGAGACCCAGTACTTC. It yields the protein CAISDRRLAGQETQYF.

This clonotype was counted a few times. This chain joins TRBV20-1 and TRBJ2-7; TRBD1 matches at 8 bases. CDR3 size: 15 residues. Germline V gives CDR1 DFQATT, CDR2 SNEGSKA (reference sequence). V lost 3 bases, J lost 1 base, and 8 bases stayed unmatched. In DNA, the CDR3 is TGCAGTGCTAGGGACGGACAGGGTTTGTCCTACGAGCAGTACTTC. Translated, it gives CSARDGQGLSYEQYF.

The chain joins TRBV3-1 to TRBJ2-7; 9 positions match TRBD2. The V and J ends lost 2 bases and 2 bases, in that order; junction bases with no gene match: 4. This CDR3 has 15 residues. The germline V gene encodes CDR1 LGHDT and CDR2 YNNKEL (reference sequence). The CDR3 DNA is TGTGCCAGCAGCCAAACTAGCGGGTTACCCTACGAGCAGTACTTC. The encoded protein is CASSQTSGLPYEQYF.

This clonotype was seen just once. The V gene is TRBV6-5, the J gene TRBJ1-1; 11 bases are a match to TRBD1. Per germline, CDR1 MNHEY and CDR2 SVGAGI. This CDR3 region has 15 residues. The V gene end was trimmed by 5 bases and the J gene end by 4 bases; junction bases not matched to a gene: 6. The CDR3 bases are TGTGCCAGCAGTGACGGAGGACAGGGGGCCACTGAAGCTTTCTTT. Protein sequence: CASSDGGQGATEAFF.

This clonotype appeared a few times. The CDR3 DNA is TGTGCCAGCAGCCCGGGACAGGGGATCTATGGCTACACCTTC. Its protein product is CASSPGQGIYGYTF. The chain combines TRBV11-2 with TRBJ1-2; 10 positions match TRBD1. Trimming cost V 5 bases and J 4 bases; bases outside gene matches: 4. The V gene's germline CDR1 is SGHAT and CDR2 FQNNGV. This CDR3 is built from 14 residues.

This chain joins TRBV5-1 and TRBJ1-4; TRBD1 might be the D (6 bases). The germline V and J ends were trimmed by 0 bases and 8 bases, with 11 bases remaining between them. The germline V gene encodes CDR1 SGHRS and CDR2 YFSETQ. The CDR3 has 14 amino acids. CDR3 loop: CASSLAGAREKLFF. In nucleotides, the CDR3 is TGCGCCAGCAGCTTGGCAGGGGCGAGAGAAAAACTGTTTTTT.

This chain connects TRBV11-2 to TRBJ2-3, with D perhaps matching TRBD1 or TRBD2 (5 bases each). Germline V CDR1 and CDR2: SGHAT, FQNNGV. The V end was cut by 0 bases, the J end by 14 bases, with 18 bases between. The CDR3 consists of 14 residues. CDR3 bases: TGTGCCAGCAGCTTAGAATGGGACCACAGATACGCGTATTTT. Its translation is CASSLEWDHRYAYF.

In its sample, this clonotype was seen a few times. The V and J genes are TRBV5-1 and TRBJ2-5; 10 positions match TRBD1. This CDR3 has 14 residues. With 3 bases clipped from V and 8 bases from J, the junction kept 7 bases outside the gene matches. CDR1 is SGHRS, CDR2 YFSETQ, per germline. The CDR3 region is CASSSGQGDSTQYF. The CDR3 DNA is TGCGCCAGCAGCTCCGGACAGGGGGATAGTACCCAGTACTTC.

This chain joins TRBV20-1 and TRBJ2-1; D is ambiguous. Germline V lookup: CDR1 DFQATT, CDR2 SNEGSKA (reference sequence). Trimming stripped 1 base from V and 7 bases from J, with 14 bases between. The CDR3 contains 14 residues. CDR3 in DNA: TGCAGTGCTAGAGGGAGCCTAGGCTGGAATGAGCAGTTCTTC. Its protein is CSARGSLGWNEQFF.

In its sample, this clonotype was seen a few times. The gene calls are TRBV9 and TRBJ1-2, with 8 bases fitting TRBD1. CDR1 and CDR2 (germline): SGDLS, YYNGEE. V shed 0 bases, J shed 6 bases, and the junction held 10 bases outside the gene matches. The CDR3 is made up of 16 amino acids. CDR3 loop: CASSVVAGGWWNGYTF. CDR3 DNA: TGTGCCAGCAGCGTAGTCGCAGGGGGCTGGTGGAATGGCTACACCTTC.

The CDR3 loop is CSAPGRSWAANTEAFF. CDR3 bases: TGCAGCGCTCCTGGACGAAGTTGGGCGGCGAACACTGAAGCTTTCTTT. V is TRBV29-1 and J is TRBJ1-1; no clear D gene. The CDR3 length is 16 residues. Trimming removed 7 bases at V and 1 base at J, with 22 bases between. Germline V gene lookup returns CDR1 SQVTM and CDR2 ANQGSEA.

This clonotype came up a few times. The chain couples TRBV5-1 to TRBJ1-2; 9 nucleotides match TRBD1. Germline trimming cut 0 bases from V and 6 bases from J; bases unmatched to any gene: 9. CDR3 length: 16 amino acids. CDR1 is SGHRS, CDR2 YFSETQ, per germline. DNA for the CDR3: TGCGCCAGCAGCTTGGCCGGTTCGGGACAGGGTAATGGCTACACCTTC. It yields the protein CASSLAGSGQGNGYTF. The full variable domain, completed using reference TRBV5-1 and TRBJ1-2, is KAGVTQTPRYLIKTRGQQVTLSCSPISGHRSVSWYQQTPGQGLQFLFEYFSETQRNKGNFPGRFSGRQFSNSRSEMNVSTLELGDSALYLCASSLAGSGQGNGYTFGSGTRLTVV.

The sample holds a few counts of this clonotype. The gene calls are TRBV12-3 or TRBV12-4 and TRBJ2-1; 10 bases are a match to TRBD1. This CDR3 spans 15 amino acids. The V gene end was trimmed by 6 bases and the J gene end by 10 bases; junction bases not matched to a gene: 12. Here the CDR3 DNA reads TGTGCCAGCAGACCCGGGACAGGGGATTCAGGGGAGCAGTTCTTC. Encoded protein: CASRPGTGDSGEQFF.

A few counts support this clonotype. The chain uses TRBV7-2 and TRBJ2-3; 13 bases align to TRBD2. V lost 5 bases, J lost 14 bases, and 16 bases stayed unmatched. Per germline, CDR1 SGHTA and CDR2 FQGNSA. This CDR3 contains 16 residues. CDR3 nucleotides: TGTGCCAGCAGCATGAGACTAGCGGGAGGCTCCAGATACGCGTATTTT. It yields the protein CASSMRLAGGSRYAYF. The variable domain in full, completed from reference TRBV7-2 and TRBJ2-3, reads GAGVSQSPSNKVTEKGKDVELRCDPISGHTALYWYRQSLGQGLEFLIYFQGNSAPDKSGLPSDRFSAERTGGSVSTLTIQRTQQEDSAVYLCASSMRLAGGSRYAYFGPGTRLTVL.

This chain joins TRBV28 and TRBJ2-5, with 8 bases that match TRBD1. Looked up from germline, CDR1 is MDHEN and CDR2 is SYDVKM. The length of the CDR3 is 13 residues. Trimming at V came to 6 bases and at J to 5 bases, leaving 5 bases not matched to a gene. The CDR3 DNA sequence: TGTGCCAGCAGGGGGACAGGTCGGGAGACCCAGTACTTC. This translates into CASRGTGRETQYF.

This clonotype was observed a handful of times. The chain carries TRBV18 and TRBJ1-2; 7 bases map to TRBD1. Germline V gene data show CDR1 as KGHSH and CDR2 as LQKENI. The V and J ends lost 3 bases and 6 bases, in that order; junction bases with no gene match: 4. The CDR3 is made up of 13 amino acids. This CDR3 is CASSPEGAHGYTF. The DNA for the CDR3 is TGTGCCAGCTCACCGGAGGGGGCGCATGGCTACACCTTC.

This clonotype was detected only a few times. Germline is not matched at one junction end, which may reflect a read error. This sequence joins TRBV9 and TRBJ2-5, with D perhaps TRBD1 (6 bases). This CDR3 has 13 residues. Germline assignment: CDR1 SGDLS and CDR2 YYNGEE. The CDR3 spells CASSQGPKETQYF. In DNA form, the CDR3 reads TGTGCCTCCTCACAGGGACCCAAAGAAACCCAGTACTTC.